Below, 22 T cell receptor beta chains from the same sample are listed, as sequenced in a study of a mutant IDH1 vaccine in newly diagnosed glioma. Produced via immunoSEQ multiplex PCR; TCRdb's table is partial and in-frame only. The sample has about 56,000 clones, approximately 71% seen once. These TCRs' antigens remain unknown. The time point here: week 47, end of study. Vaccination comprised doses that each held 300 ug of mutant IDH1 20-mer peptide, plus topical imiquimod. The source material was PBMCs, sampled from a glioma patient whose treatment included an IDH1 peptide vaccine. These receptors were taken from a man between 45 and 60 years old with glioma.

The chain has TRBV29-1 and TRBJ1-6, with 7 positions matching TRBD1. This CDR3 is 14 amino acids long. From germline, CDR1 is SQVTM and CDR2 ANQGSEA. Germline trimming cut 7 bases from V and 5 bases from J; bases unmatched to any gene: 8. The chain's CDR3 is CSASTGKDNSPLHF. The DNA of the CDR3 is TGCAGCGCCTCGACAGGGAAGGATAATTCACCCCTCCACTTT.

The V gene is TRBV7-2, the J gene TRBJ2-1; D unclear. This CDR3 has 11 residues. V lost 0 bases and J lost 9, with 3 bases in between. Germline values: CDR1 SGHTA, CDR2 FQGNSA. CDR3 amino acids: CASSLASEQFF. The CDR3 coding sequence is TGTGCCAGCAGCTTAGCGTCTGAGCAGTTCTTC. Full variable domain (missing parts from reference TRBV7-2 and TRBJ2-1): GAGVSQSPSNKVTEKGKDVELRCDPISGHTALYWYRQSLGQGLEFLIYFQGNSAPDKSGLPSDRFSAERTGGSVSTLTIQRTQQEDSAVYLCASSLASEQFFGPGTRLTVL.

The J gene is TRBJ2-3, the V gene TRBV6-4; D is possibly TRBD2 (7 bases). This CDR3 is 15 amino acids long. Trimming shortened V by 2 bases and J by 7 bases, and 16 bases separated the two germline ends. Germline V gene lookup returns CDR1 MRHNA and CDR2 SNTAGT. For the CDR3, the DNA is TGTGCCAGCAGTGACCGGGCGGGGGCCGGGTATACGCAGTATTTT. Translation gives CASSDRAGAGYTQYF.

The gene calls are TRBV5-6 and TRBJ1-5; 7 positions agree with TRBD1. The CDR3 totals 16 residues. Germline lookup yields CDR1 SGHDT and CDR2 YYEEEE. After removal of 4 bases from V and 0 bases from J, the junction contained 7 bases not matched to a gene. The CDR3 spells CASSARDRASNQPQHF. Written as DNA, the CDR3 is TGTGCCAGCAGCGCCCGGGACAGAGCTAGCAATCAGCCCCAGCATTTT.

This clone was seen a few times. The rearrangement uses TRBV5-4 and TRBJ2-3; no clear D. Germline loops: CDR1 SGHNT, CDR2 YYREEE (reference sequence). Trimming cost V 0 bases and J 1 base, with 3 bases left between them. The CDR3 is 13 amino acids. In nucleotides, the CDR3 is TGTGCCAGCAGCTTGGGTCGCACAGATACGCAGTATTTT. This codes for CASSLGRTDTQYF.

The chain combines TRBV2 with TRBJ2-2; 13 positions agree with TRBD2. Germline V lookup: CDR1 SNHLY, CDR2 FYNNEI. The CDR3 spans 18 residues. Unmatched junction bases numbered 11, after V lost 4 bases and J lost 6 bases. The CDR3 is CASSVGLAGAGGPGELFF. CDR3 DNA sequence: TGTGCCAGCAGTGTTGGACTAGCGGGGGCTGGGGGACCCGGGGAGCTGTTTTTT.

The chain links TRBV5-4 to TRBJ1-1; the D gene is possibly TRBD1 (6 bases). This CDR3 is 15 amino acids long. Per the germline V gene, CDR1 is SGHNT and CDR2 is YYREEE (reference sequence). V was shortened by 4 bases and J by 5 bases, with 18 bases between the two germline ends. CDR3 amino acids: CASSASTGFETEAFF. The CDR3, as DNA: TGTGCCAGCAGCGCCTCAACAGGGTTCGAGACTGAAGCTTTCTTT.

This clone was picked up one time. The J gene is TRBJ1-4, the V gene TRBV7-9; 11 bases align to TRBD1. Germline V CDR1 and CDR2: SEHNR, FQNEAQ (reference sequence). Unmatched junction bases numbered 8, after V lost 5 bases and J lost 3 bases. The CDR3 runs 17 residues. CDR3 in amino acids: CASSPGQGASANEKLFF. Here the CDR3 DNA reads TGTGCCAGCAGCCCCGGACAGGGGGCCTCGGCTAATGAAAAACTGTTTTTT.

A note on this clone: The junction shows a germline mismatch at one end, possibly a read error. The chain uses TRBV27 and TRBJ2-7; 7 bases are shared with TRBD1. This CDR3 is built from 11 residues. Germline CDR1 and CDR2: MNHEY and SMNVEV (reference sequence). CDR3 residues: CASSPHRGRVF. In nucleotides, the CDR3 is TGTGCCAGCAGTCCGCACAGGGGAAGGGTCTTC.

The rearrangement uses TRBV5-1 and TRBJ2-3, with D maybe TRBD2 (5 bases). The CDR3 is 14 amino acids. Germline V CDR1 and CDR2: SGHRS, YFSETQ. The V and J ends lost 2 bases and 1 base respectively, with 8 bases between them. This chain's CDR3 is CASSLAARTDTQYF. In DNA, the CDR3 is TGCGCCAGCAGCTTAGCGGCGCGCACAGATACGCAGTATTTT.

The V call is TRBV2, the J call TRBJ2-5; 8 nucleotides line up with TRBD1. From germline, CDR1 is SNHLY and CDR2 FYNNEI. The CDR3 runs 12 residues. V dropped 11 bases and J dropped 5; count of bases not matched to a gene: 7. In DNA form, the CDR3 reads TGTGCCGGTCGACAGGGGTTGGAGACCCAGTACTTC. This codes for CAGRQGLETQYF.

DNA of the CDR3: TGCGCCAGCAGCCGCCAACTAGCAGGAGGTTATGAGCAGTTCTTC. It yields the protein CASSRQLAGGYEQFF. The gene calls are TRBV4-1 and TRBJ2-1; D possibly corresponds to TRBD2 (6 bases). Germline V gene data show CDR1 as MGHRA and CDR2 as YSYEKL. V was trimmed by 4 bases and J by 8 bases, leaving 18 bases between them. The CDR3 runs to 15 residues.

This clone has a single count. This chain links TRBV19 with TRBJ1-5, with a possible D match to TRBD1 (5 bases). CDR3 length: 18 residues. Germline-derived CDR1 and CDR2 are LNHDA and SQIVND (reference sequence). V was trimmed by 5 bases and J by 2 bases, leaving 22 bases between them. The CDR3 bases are TGTGCCAGTAGTGGACGTGCCGGCAGGGAGGATCGCAATCAGCCCCAGCATTTT. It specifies CASSGRAGREDRNQPQHF. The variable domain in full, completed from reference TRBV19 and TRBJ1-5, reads DGGITQSPKYLFRKEGQNVTLSCEQNLNHDAMYWYRQDPGQGLRLIYYSQIVNDFQKGDIAEGYSVSREKKESFPLTVTSAQKNPTAFYLCASSGRAGREDRNQPQHFGDGTRLSIL.

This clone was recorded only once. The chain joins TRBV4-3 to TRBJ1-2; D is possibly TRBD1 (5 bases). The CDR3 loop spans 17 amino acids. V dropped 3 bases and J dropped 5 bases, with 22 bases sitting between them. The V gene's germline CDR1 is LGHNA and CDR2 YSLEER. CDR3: CASSQEYRGSMGYGYTF. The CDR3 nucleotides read TGCGCCAGCAGCCAGGAATACCGGGGGTCTATGGGGTATGGCTACACCTTC.

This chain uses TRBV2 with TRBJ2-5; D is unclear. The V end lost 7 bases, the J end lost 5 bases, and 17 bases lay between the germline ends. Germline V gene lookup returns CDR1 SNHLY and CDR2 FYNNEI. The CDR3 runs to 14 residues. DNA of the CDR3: TGTGCCAGCAAGAGTAACTACCTTCGGGAGACCCAGTACTTC. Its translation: CASKSNYLRETQYF.

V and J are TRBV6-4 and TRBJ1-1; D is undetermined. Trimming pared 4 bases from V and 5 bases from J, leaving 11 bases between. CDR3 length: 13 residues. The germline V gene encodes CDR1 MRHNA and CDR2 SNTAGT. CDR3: CASSVGLGTEAFF. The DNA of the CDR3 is TGTGCCAGCAGTGTGGGCCTCGGGACTGAAGCTTTCTTT.

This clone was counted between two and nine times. The CDR3 loop is CASSQNRALNTGELFF. The CDR3 coding sequence is TGCGCCAGCAGCCAAAACAGGGCTCTGAACACCGGGGAGCTGTTTTTT. V and J are TRBV4-1 and TRBJ2-2; D is perhaps TRBD1 (6 bases). This CDR3 has 16 residues. The V end was cut by 2 bases, the J end by 1 base, with 11 bases between. Germline values: CDR1 MGHRA, CDR2 YSYEKL.

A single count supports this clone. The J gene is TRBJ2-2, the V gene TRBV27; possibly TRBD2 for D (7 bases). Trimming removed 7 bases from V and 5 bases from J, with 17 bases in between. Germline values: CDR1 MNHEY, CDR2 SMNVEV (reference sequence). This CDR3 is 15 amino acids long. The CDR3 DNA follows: TGTGCCAGCATATCCGGGGGGCTTGGAACCGGGGAGCTGTTTTTT. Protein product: CASISGGLGTGELFF.

The CDR3 spells CASSGLAHQETQYF. The DNA for the CDR3 is TGTGCCAGCAGTGGACTAGCGCACCAAGAGACCCAGTACTTC. The chain recombines TRBV2 with TRBJ2-5; 8 bases line up with TRBD2. This CDR3 comprises 14 residues. In germline, CDR1 is SNHLY, CDR2 FYNNEI. J lost 0 bases, V lost 4 bases, and 1 base had no gene match.

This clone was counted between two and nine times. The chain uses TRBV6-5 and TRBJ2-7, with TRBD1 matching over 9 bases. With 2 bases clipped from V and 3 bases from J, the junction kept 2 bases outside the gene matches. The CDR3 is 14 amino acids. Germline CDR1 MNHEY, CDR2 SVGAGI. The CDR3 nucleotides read TGTGCCAGCAGTTACGGACAGGGGCTCTACGAGCAGTACTTC. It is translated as CASSYGQGLYEQYF.

The CDR3 nucleotides read TGTGCCAGCAGTACCCGGGACAGGGCGGACTATGGCTACACCTTC. Protein product: CASSTRDRADYGYTF. The chain links TRBV6-1 to TRBJ1-2, with 9 bases fitting TRBD1. Unmatched junction bases numbered 7, after V lost 5 bases and J lost 3 bases. The V gene's germline CDR1 is MNHNS and CDR2 SASEGT. There are 15 residues in the CDR3.

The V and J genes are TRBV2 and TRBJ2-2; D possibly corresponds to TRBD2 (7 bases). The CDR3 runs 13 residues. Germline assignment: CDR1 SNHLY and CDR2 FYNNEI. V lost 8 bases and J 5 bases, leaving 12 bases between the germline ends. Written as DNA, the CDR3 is TGTGCCAGCGCGGGGGCGGGGACCGGGGAGCTGTTTTTT. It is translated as CASAGAGTGELFF. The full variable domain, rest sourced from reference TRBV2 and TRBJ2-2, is EPEVTQTPSHQVTQMGQEVILRCVPISNHLYFYWYRQILGQKVEFLVSFYNNEISEKSEIFDDQFSVERPDGSNFTLKIRSTKLEDSAMYFCASAGAGTGELFFGEGSRLTVL.